The source of this T cell receptor beta chain is a study of cytomegalovirus exposure and HLA in healthy donors. General observations from the study: Three chains linked to CMV were shown in vitro to be specific for CMV antigens. Using a false discovery rate of 0.05, a later analysis showed that 15,000 to 20,000 TCR beta sequences were associated with HLA alleles. Rarity held for most TCR sequences, but there were some public TCRs that occurred in many donors. Sequences of the TCR beta chain were said to predict the HLA-A and HLA-B alleles of most subjects accurately.

CDR3 size: 16 residues. The J segment lost 4 bases and the V segment lost 5 bases, leaving 10 bases of the junction unmatched. The germline CDR1 and CDR2 sequences are LNHDA and SQIVND (reference sequence). Details on this clone: Antigen specificity is unknown.

The PCR ran on 60 Vbeta and 13 Jbeta primers. Sequenced by immunoSEQ multiplex PCR; TCRdb stores in-frame clones only, minus some. The table records around 200,000 clones, 75% to 85% of them present only once. V and J are TRBV19 and TRBJ2-1; 8 nucleotides match TRBD1. The receptor was isolated from a boy younger than 18 in good health and CMV-seronegative. The material sequenced was PBMCs. DNA for the CDR3: TGTGCCAGTAGTTTCTTAGGGGACAGGCTTTACAATGAGCAGTTCTTC. As protein: CASSFLGDRLYNEQFF.